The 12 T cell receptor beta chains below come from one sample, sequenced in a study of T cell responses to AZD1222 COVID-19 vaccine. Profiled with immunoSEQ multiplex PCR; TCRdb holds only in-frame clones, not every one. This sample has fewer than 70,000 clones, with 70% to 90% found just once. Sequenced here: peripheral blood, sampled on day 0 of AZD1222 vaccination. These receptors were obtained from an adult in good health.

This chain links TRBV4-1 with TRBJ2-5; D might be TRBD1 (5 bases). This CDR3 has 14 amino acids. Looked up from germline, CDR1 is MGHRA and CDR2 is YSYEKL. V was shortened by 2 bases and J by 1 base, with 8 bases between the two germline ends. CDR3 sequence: CASSQLTAQETQYF. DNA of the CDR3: TGCGCCAGCAGCCAATTGACAGCCCAAGAGACCCAGTACTTC.

The CDR3 nucleotides read TGTGCCAGCAGCCAAGACAGGGGCTACACCTTC. Its protein is CASSQDRGYTF. The chain uses TRBV4-2 and TRBJ1-2; no clear D gene. Germline assignment: CDR1 LGHNA and CDR2 YNFKEQ. The CDR3 is made up of 11 amino acids. Trimming shortened V by 0 bases and J by 8 bases, and 4 bases separated the two germline ends.

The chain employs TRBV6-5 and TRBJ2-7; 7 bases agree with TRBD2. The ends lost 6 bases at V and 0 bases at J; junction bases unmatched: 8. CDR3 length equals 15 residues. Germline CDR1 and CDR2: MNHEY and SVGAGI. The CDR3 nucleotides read TGTGCCAGCAGACCCCCGGGGGGAAGCTCCTACGAGCAGTACTTC. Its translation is CASRPPGGSSYEQYF.

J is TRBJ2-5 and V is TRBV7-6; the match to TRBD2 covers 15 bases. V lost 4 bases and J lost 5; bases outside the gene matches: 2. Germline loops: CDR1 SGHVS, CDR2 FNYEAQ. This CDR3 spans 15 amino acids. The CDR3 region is CASSSGTSGGETQYF. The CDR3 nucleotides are TGTGCCAGCAGCTCAGGGACTAGCGGGGGGGAGACCCAGTACTTC.

CDR3 sequence (DNA): TGTGCCAGCAGCCCCTCGGGACAGGGGCACGAGCAGTACTTC. Translation gives CASSPSGQGHEQYF. The chain carries TRBV9 and TRBJ2-7, with TRBD1 matching 10 bases. Germline CDR1 reads SGDLS; CDR2 reads YYNGEE. This CDR3 is 14 amino acids long. The junction had 6 bases not matched to a gene; V was cut back by 4 bases and J by 5 bases.

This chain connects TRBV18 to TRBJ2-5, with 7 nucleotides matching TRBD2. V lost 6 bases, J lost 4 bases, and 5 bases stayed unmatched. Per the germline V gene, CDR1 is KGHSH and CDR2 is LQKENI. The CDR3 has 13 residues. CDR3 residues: CASSPGLGETQYF. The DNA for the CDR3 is TGTGCCAGCTCCCCCGGACTAGGAGAGACCCAGTACTTC.

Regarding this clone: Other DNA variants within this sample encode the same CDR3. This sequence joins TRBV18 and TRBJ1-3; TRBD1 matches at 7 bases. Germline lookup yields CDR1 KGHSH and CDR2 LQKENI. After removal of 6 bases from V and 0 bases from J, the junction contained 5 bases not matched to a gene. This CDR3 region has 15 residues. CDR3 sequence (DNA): TGTGCCAGCTCCCCGGACAGGAGCTCTGGAAACACCATATATTTT. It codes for CASSPDRSSGNTIYF.

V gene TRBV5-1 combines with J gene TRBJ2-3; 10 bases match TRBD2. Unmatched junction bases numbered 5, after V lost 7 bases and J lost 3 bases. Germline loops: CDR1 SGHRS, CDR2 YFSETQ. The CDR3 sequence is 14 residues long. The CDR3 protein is CASDTSGVTDTQYF. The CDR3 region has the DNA TGCGCCAGCGACACTAGCGGGGTTACAGATACGCAGTATTTT.

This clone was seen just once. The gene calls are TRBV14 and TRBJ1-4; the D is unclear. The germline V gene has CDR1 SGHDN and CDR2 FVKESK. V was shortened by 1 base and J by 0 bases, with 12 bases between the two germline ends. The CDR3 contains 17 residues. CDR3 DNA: TGTGCCAGCAGCCAAGCCCACAACATTGCAACTAATGAAAAACTGTTTTTT. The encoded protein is CASSQAHNIATNEKLFF.

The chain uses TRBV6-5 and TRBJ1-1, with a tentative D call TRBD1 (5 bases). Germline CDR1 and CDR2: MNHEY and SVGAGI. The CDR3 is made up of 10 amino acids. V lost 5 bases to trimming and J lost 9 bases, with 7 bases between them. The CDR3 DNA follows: TGTGCCAGCAGTACAGGTAAAGCTTTCTTT. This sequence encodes CASSTGKAFF.

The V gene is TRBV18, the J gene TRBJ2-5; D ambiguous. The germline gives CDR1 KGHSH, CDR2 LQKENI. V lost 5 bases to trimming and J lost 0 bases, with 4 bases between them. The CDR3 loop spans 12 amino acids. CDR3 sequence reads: CASSWNQETQYF. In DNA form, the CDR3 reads TGTGCCAGCTCATGGAACCAAGAGACCCAGTACTTC.

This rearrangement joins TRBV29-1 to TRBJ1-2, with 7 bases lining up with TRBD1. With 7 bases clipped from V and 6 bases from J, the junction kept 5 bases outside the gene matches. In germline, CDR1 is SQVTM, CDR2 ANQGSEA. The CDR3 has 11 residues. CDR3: CSATGTDGYTF. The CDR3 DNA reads TGCAGCGCGACTGGGACAGATGGCTACACCTTC.